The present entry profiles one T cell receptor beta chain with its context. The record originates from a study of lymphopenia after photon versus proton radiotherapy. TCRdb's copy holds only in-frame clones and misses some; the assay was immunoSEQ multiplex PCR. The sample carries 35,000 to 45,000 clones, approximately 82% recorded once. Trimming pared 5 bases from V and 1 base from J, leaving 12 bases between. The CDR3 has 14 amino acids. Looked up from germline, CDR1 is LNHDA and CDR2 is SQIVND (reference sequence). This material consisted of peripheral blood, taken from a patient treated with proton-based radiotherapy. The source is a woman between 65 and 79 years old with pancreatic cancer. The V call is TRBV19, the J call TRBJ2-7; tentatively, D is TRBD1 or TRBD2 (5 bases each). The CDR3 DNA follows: TGTGCCAGTAGTCCCCGGGACGGGTCCTACGAGCAGTACTTC. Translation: CASSPRDGSYEQYF.